These T cell receptor beta chains were read from a single sample in a study of regulatory T cells in long-lasting Graves disease. TCRdb recomputed calls from the multiplex PCR reads with MiXCR, one row per CDR3 protein. The sample has around 460,000 distinct CDR3 sequences; approximately 22% are singletons. Specimen: peripheral blood mononuclear cells (PBMCs), collected when the disease was refractory, from a patient treated with antithyroid drugs. The source of these receptors is a female donor with Graves disease. CDR3s include the opening cysteine and the closing phenylalanine or tryptophan. A D gene is named only where the DNA matches it firmly. Clone sizes are given selectively: once, few, many, or a class where the clone is expanded.

NA	TRBV5-1	few	TRBJ2-3	TGCGCCAGCAGCTTGCGAATGGGGGCGGGGACAGATACGCAGTATTTT	CASSLRMGAGTDTQYF
NA	TRBV5-1	many	TRBJ1-5	TGCGCCAGCAGTTTGGATGCACTTAATCAGCCCCAGCATTTT	CASSLDALNQPQHF
TRBD2	TRBV28	few	TRBJ2-7	TGTGCCAGCCGAATAGCGGGAGGCCGGAGATACGAGCAGTACTTC	CASRIAGGRRYEQYF
TRBD1	TRBV30	many	TRBJ1-4	TGTGCCTGGAGTGTCTCAGGGGGACGGGAAAAACTGTTTTTT	CAWSVSGGREKLFF
TRBD1	TRBV10-3	few	TRBJ1-2	TGTGCCATCACCCCTCGGACAGGGGGCGTTGATGGCTACACCTTC	CAITPRTGGVDGYTF
NA	TRBV5-4	many	TRBJ2-5	TGTGCCAGCAGCTTAGGGGGGGCAGAGACCCAGTACTTC	CASSLGGAETQYF
NA	TRBV19	NA	TRBJ1-4	TGTGCCAGTAGTCCCAGCAGGGCCAATGAAAAACTGTTTTTT	CASSPSRANEKLFF
NA	TRBV28	many	TRBJ1-1	TGTGCCACCTTTCTATCCGGGGGGAGCACTGAAGCTTTCTTT	CATFLSGGSTEAFF
NA	TRBV6-1	few	TRBJ1-1	TGTGCCAGCAGGTCTATAGGGAATGCTGAAGCTTTCTTT	CASRSIGNAEAFF
NA	TRBV7-9	many	TRBJ1-5	TGTGCCAGCAGCCCCGGGACACTCAATCAGCCCCAGCATTTT	CASSPGTLNQPQHF
NA	TRBV9	NA	TRBJ1-4	TGTGCCAGCAGCGTAGGAGGGGCCACGGCCGGGGAAAAACTGTTTTTT	CASSVGGATAGEKLFF
TRBD1	TRBV6-2/TRBV6-3	many	TRBJ1-4	TGTGCCAGCAGTTACTTCGAGGGGGCGAAGGGTGAAAAACTGTTTTTT	CASSYFEGAKGEKLFF
NA	TRBV7-2	many	TRBJ1-2	TGTGCCAGCAGCCCTAACTACGGACAGTTAGAGTGGGTTGGCTACACCTTC	CASSPNYGQLEWVGYTF
NA	TRBV7-2	NA	TRBJ2-3	TGTGCCAGCAGCCACTCCCGACTAGGGAGAACAGATACGCAGTATTTT	CASSHSRLGRTDTQYF
NA	TRBV12-3/TRBV12-4	few	TRBJ2-1	TGTGCCAGCAAACGGAGTCGGACGAATGAGCAGTTCTTC	CASKRSRTNEQFF
NA	TRBV2	many	TRBJ1-2	TGTGCCAGCAGTGTGCGGCAGAACTATGGCTACACCTTC	CASSVRQNYGYTF
NA	TRBV5-1	NA	TRBJ2-3	TGCGCCAGCACCACCAGCGGGCCCACAGATACGCAGTATTTT	CASTTSGPTDTQYF
NA	TRBV28	NA	TRBJ1-4	TGTGCCAGCAGCCCCTGGGGGGGGGGGCGCTTTTGGGAAAAACTGTTTTTT	CASSPWGGGRFWEKLFF
NA	TRBV12-3/TRBV12-4	many	TRBJ2-7	TGTGCCAGCAGTTTCCTTGACACCTCCTACGAGCAGTACTTC	CASSFLDTSYEQYF
NA	TRBV20-1	NA	TRBJ1-3	TGCAGTACAGCCAGGGCGAGCTCTGGAAACACCATATATTTT	CSTARASSGNTIYF
NA	TRBV29-1	NA	TRBJ2-5	TGCAGCGTTGAAGTTTTTGCAGGGGTCGGAGAGACCCAGTACTTC	CSVEVFAGVGETQYF
NA	TRBV27	few	TRBJ2-7	TGTGCCGGCAGTTTATCAGGCGGCTACGAGCAGTACTTC	CAGSLSGGYEQYF
TRBD2	TRBV2	many	TRBJ2-2	TGTGCCAGCAGTGACCCCCTAGCGGGTCCGGACACCGGGGAGCTGTTTTTT	CASSDPLAGPDTGELFF
NA	TRBV29-1	NA	TRBJ2-1	TGCAGCGTTGAACTTTCGGATTCCTACAATGAGCAGTTCTTC	CSVELSDSYNEQFF
NA	TRBV11-2	many	TRBJ1-1	TGTGCCAGCAGCCAAGAGATAGAGGACACTGAAGCTTTCTTT	CASSQEIEDTEAFF
NA	TRBV12-3/TRBV12-4	many	TRBJ1-2	TGTGCCAGCAGTTTTATGGGGATTGTAGGCTACACCTTC	CASSFMGIVGYTF
NA	TRBV24-1	many	TRBJ1-1	TGTGCCACCAGTCTAGGGCCGAACACTGAAGCTTTCTTT	CATSLGPNTEAFF
NA	TRBV20-1	many	TRBJ2-5	TGCAGTGCCCACCCCCCAGGGGCCCAGTACTTC	CSAHPPGAQYF
TRBD2	TRBV11-2	few	TRBJ2-7	TGTGCCAGCAGCTTAGGGACTAGCGGGCTCTTTGAGCAGTACTTC	CASSLGTSGLFEQYF
NA	TRBV24-1	many	TRBJ2-2	TGTGCCACCAGTGACGGGGATAGACGGCTTAGTGCGAACACCGGGGAGCTGTTTTTT	CATSDGDRRLSANTGELFF
NA	TRBV6-1	many	TRBJ2-7	TGTGCCAGCAGCCGCGGACACGGGTTCGGCTACGAGCAGTACTTC	CASSRGHGFGYEQYF
NA	TRBV12-3/TRBV12-4	NA	TRBJ1-2	TGTGCCAGCAGATCCGCTGTTAACTATGGCTACACCTTC	CASRSAVNYGYTF
TRBD2	TRBV11-3	many	TRBJ2-5	TGTGCCAGCAGATACAAGGGACTAGCTGGAGAGACCCAGTACTTC	CASRYKGLAGETQYF
NA	TRBV7-8	few	TRBJ1-2	TGTGCCAGCAGCTTAGAAAGACAGACTTTTTATGGCTACACCTTC	CASSLERQTFYGYTF
TRBD1	TRBV3-1	many	TRBJ1-1	TGTGCCAGCAGCCGAGGGACAGCGAACACTGAAGCTTTCTTT	CASSRGTANTEAFF
NA	TRBV19	NA	TRBJ2-5	TGTGCCAGTAGTATATTAGCGTCAGAGACCCAGTACTTC	CASSILASETQYF
NA	TRBV20-1	NA	TRBJ2-3	TGCAGTGCTGCGACTAGTCCAGATACGCAGTATTTT	CSAATSPDTQYF
NA	TRBV9	few	TRBJ1-4	TGTGCCAGCAGCCACACTCCTTGGGATGAAAAACTGTTTTTT	CASSHTPWDEKLFF
NA	TRBV7-9	few	TRBJ2-7	TGTGCCAGCAGCTTATTCGTCAGGGGCCGGACGACCTACGAGCAGTACTTC	CASSLFVRGRTTYEQYF
NA	TRBV11-3	many	TRBJ2-2	TGTGCCAGCAGCTTTCTGGGGGCCGGGGAGCTGTTTTTT	CASSFLGAGELFF
NA	TRBV13	many	TRBJ1-1	TGTGCCAGCAGCTGGGAGAACACTGAAGCTTTCTTT	CASSWENTEAFF
NA	TRBV28	many	TRBJ1-1	TGTGCCAGCAGCCTAGGGTGGACGATAACTGAAGCTTTCTTT	CASSLGWTITEAFF
NA	TRBV7-2	few	TRBJ2-5	TGTGCCAGCAGATTAGGGGGGGCGGGTGTCGGAGAGACCCAGTACTTC	CASRLGGAGVGETQYF
NA	TRBV28	many	TRBJ2-5	TGTGCCAGCAGTACCACCGGGGGCTTAGAGACCCAGTACTTC	CASSTTGGLETQYF
TRBD1	TRBV10-3	NA	TRBJ2-1	TGTGCCACCGCCTCGGGACAGGGGTTCTCCAATGAGCAGTTCTTC	CATASGQGFSNEQFF
TRBD1	TRBV28	few	TRBJ2-7	TGTGCCAGCAGCTATCCTTGGGGGACAGGGGGTGAGAGGGGCTACGAGCAGTACTTC	CASSYPWGTGGERGYEQYF
NA	TRBV20-1	NA	TRBJ1-1	TGCAGTGCTAGAGACCCGGGGGTGAACACTGAAGCTTTCTTT	CSARDPGVNTEAFF
NA	TRBV7-9	few	TRBJ1-2	TGTGCCAGCAGCTCCGCAGGGGTCCCCGATGGCTACACCTTC	CASSSAGVPDGYTF
TRBD2	TRBV28	many	TRBJ2-7	TGTGCCAGCAGCTATCTAGCGGGAGGCTACGAGCAGTACTTC	CASSYLAGGYEQYF
TRBD2	TRBV27	few	TRBJ2-7	TGTGCCAGCAGTCCACGACAGGGACTAGCGGGGGGGCACAACGAGCAGTACTTC	CASSPRQGLAGGHNEQYF
NA	TRBV5-8	NA	TRBJ2-7	TGTGCCAGCAGCCTGTGGACCCACGAGCAGTACTTC	CASSLWTHEQYF